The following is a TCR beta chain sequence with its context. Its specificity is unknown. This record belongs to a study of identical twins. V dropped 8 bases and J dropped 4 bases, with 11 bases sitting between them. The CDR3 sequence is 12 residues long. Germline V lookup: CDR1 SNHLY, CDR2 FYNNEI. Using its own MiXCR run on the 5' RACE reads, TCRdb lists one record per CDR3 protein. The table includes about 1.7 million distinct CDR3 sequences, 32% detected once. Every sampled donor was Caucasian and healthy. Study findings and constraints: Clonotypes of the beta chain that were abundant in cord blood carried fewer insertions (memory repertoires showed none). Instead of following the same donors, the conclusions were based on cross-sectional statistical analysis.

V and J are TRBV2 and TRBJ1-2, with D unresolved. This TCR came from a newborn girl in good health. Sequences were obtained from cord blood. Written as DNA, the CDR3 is TGTGCCAGCTACCAGTCGACCTATGGCTACACCTTC. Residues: CASYQSTYGYTF.